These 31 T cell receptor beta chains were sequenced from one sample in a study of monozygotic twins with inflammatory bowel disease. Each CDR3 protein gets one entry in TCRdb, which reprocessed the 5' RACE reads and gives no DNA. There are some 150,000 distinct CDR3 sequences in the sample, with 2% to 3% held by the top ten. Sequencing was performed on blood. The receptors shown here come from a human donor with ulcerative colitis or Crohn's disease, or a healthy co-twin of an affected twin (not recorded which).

The CDR3 sequence is CASMGLAEAFF. J is TRBJ1-1 and V is TRBV2; checking the TCRdb D call of TRBD1 is not possible without DNA. Germline CDR1 reads SNHLY; CDR2 reads FYNNEI. The CDR3 loop spans 11 amino acids.

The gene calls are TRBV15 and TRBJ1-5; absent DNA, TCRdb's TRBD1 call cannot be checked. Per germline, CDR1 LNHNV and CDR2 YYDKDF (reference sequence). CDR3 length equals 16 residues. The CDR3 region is CATSRGTGILNQPQHF.

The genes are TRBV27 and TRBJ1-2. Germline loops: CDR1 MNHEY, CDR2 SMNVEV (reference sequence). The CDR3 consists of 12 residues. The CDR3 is CASSPIGYGYTF.

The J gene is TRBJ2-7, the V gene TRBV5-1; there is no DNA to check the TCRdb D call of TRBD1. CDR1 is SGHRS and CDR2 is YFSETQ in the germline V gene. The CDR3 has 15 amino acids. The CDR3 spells CASSQTAGEVYEQYF.

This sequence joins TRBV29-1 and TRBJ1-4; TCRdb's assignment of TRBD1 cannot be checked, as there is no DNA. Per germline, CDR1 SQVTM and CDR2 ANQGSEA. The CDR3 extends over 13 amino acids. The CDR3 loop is CSVRDGLNEKLFF.

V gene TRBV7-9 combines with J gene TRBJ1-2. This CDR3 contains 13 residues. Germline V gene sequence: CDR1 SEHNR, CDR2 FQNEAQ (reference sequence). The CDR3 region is CASALEGGYGYTF.

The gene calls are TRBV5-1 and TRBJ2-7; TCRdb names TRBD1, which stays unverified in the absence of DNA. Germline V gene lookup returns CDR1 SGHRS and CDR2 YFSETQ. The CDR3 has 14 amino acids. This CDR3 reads CASSLGGVSYEQYF.

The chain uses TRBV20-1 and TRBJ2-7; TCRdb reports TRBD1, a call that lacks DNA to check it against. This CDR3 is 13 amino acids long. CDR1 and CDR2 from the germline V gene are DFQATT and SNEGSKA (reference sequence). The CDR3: CSARPGSLYEQYF.

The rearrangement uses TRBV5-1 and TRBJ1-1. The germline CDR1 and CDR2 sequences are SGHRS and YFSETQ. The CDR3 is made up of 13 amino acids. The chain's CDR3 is CASSWFMNTEAFF.

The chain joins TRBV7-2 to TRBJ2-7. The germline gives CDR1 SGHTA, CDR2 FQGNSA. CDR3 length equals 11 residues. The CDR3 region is CASSATYEQYF.

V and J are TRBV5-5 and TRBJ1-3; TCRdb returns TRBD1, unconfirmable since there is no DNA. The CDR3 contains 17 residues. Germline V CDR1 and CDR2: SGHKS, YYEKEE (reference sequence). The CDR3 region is CASSLVGTRQAGNTIYF.

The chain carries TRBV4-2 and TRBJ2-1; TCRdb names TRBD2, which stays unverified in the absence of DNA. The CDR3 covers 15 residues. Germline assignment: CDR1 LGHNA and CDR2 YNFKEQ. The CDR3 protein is CASSPLRGRADEQFF.

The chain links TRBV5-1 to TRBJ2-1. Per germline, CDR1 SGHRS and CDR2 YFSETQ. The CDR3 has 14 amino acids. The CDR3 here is CASSSKFGVNEQFF.

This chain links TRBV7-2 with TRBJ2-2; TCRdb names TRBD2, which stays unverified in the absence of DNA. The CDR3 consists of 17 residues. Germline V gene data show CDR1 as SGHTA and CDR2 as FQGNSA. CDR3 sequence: CASSGRLAGLSPGELFF.

CDR3 region: CAISGPAGQGAFGYTF. This chain uses TRBV10-3 with TRBJ1-2; as DNA is missing, the TRBD1 call by TCRdb cannot be tested. The CDR3 loop spans 16 amino acids. In germline, CDR1 is ENHRY, CDR2 SYGVKD.

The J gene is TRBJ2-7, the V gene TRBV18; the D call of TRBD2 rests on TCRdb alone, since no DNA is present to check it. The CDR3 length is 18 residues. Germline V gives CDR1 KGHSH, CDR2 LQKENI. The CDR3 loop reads CASSLPLAGDGVGYEQYF.

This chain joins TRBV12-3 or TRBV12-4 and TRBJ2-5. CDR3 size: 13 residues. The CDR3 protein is CASSFAPQGTQYF.

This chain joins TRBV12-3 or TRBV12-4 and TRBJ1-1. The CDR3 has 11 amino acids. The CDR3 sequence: CASSLFNEAFF.

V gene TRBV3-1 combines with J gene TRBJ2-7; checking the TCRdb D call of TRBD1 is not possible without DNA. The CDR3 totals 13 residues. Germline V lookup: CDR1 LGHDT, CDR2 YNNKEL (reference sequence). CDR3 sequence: CASSQAGDYEQYF.

CDR3: CASSPRGLTEGYEQYF. This chain links TRBV12-3 or TRBV12-4 with TRBJ2-7; TCRdb outputs TRBD2, but without DNA this stays unchecked. The CDR3 runs to 16 residues.

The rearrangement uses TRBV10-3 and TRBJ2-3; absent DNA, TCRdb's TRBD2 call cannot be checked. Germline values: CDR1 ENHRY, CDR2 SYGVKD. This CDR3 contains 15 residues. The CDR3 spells CAISEGLAGRDTQYF.

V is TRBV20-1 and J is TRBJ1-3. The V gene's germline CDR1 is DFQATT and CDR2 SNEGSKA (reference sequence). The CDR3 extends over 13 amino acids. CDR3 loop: CSAQEVSGNTIYF.

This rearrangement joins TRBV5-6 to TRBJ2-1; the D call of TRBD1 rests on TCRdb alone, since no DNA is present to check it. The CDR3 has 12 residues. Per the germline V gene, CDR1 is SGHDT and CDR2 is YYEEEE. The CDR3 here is CASSLRGMEQFF.

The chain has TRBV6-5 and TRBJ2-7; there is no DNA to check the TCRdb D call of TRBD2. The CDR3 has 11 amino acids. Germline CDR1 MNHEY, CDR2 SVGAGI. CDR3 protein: CASSYGRGLYF.

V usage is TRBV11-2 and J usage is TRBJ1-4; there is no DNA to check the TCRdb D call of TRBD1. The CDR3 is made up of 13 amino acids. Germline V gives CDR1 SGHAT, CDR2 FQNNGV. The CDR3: CASSPKGQARLFF.

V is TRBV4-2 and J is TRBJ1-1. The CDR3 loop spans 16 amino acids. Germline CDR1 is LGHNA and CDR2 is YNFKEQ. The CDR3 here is CASSQGWGTANTEAFF.

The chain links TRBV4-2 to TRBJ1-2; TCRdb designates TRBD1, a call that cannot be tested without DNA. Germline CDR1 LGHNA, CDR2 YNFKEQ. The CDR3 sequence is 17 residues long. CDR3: CASSHLSGQGPSYGYTF.

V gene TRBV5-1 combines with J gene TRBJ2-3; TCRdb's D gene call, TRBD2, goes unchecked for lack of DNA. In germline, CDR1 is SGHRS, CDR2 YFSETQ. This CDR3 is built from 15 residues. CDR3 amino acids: CASSLDAGGPDTQYF.

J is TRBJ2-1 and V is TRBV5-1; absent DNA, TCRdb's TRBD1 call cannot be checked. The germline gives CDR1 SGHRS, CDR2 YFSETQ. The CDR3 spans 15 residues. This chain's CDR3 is CASSVTGGGRSEQFF.

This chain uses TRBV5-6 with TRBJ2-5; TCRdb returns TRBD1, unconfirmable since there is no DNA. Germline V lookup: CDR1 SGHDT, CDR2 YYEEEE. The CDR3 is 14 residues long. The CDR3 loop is CASRVRDSQETQYF.

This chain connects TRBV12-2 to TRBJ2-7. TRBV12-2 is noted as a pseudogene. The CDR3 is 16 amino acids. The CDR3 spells CASRLALWPATGEQYF.